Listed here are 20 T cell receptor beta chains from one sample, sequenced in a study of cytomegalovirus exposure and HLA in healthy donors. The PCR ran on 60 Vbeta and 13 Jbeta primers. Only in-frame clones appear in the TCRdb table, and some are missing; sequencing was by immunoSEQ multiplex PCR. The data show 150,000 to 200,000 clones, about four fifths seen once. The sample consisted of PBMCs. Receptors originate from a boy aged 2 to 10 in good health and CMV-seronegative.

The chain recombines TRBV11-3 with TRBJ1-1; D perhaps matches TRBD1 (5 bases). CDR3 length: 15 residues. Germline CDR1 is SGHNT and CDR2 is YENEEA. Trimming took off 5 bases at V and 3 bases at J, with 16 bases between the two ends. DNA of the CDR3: TGTGCCAGCAGCCCCGGGGGAGGGGATGACACTGAAGCTTTCTTT. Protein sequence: CASSPGGGDDTEAFF.

CDR3 sequence reads: CASSQGTSGRADEQFF. For the CDR3, the DNA is TGTGCCAGCAGCCAAGGGACTAGCGGGAGGGCCGATGAGCAGTTCTTC. The chain joins TRBV4-2 to TRBJ2-1; TRBD2 aligns across 15 bases. Trimming removed 1 base from V and 8 bases from J; junction bases left unmatched: 3. The germline V gene has CDR1 LGHNA and CDR2 YNFKEQ. The CDR3 covers 16 residues.

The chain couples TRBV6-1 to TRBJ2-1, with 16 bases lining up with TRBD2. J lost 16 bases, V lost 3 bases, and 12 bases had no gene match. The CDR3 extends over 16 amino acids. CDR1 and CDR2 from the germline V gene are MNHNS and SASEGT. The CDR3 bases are TGTGCCAGCAGTGAGGTCTTGCAGGGACTAGCGGGAGGGGAATTCTTC. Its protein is CASSEVLQGLAGGEFF.

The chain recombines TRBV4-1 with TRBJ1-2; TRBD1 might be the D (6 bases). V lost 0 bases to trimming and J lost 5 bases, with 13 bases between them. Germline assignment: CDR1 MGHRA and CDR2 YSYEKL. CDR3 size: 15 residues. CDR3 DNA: TGCGCCAGCAGCCAAGATGGCAGGGGTTCTTATGGCTACACCTTC. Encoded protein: CASSQDGRGSYGYTF.

CDR3 residues: CASSIVWDTLSNQPQHF. CDR3 in DNA: TGTGCCAGTAGTATAGTCTGGGACACTCTTAGCAATCAGCCCCAGCATTTT. V and J are TRBV19 and TRBJ1-5, with D possibly matching TRBD1 (6 bases). CDR1 is LNHDA, CDR2 SQIVND, per germline (reference sequence). CDR3 length: 17 residues. Trimming stripped 1 base from V and 0 bases from J, with 13 bases between.

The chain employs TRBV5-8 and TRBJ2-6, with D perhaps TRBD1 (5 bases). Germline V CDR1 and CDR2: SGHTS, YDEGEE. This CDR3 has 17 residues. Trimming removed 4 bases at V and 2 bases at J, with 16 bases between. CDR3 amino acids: CASSPPYLGPGANVLTF. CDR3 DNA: TGTGCCAGCAGCCCACCGTATTTGGGGCCTGGGGCCAACGTCCTGACTTTC.

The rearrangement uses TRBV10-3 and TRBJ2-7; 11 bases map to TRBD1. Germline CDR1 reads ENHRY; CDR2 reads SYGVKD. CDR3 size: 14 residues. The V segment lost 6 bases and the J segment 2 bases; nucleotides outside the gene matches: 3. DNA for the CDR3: TGTGCCATCAGCCGGGACAGGGGGGCCTACGAGCAGTACTTC. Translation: CAISRDRGAYEQYF.

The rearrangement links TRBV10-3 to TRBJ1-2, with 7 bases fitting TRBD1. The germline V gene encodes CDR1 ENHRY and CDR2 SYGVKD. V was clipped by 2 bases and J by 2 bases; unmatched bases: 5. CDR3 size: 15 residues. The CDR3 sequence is CAISELVTGNYGYTF. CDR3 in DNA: TGTGCCATCAGTGAGCTAGTGACAGGGAACTATGGCTACACCTTC.

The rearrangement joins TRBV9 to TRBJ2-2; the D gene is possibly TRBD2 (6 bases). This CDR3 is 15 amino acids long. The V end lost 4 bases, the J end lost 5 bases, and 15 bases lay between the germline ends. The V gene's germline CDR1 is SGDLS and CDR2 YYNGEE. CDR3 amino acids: CASSPSGLATGELFF. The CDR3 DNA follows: TGTGCCAGCAGCCCCTCAGGCCTAGCGACCGGGGAGCTGTTTTTT.

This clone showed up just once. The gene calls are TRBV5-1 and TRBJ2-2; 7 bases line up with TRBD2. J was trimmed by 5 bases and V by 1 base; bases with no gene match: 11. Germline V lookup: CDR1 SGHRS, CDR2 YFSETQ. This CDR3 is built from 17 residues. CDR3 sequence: CASSLIVGRRGTGELFF. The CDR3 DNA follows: TGCGCCAGCAGCTTGATAGTCGGGAGGCGGGGAACCGGGGAGCTGTTTTTT. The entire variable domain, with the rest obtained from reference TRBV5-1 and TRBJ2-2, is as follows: KAGVTQTPRYLIKTRGQQVTLSCSPISGHRSVSWYQQTPGQGLQFLFEYFSETQRNKGNFPGRFSGRQFSNSRSEMNVSTLELGDSALYLCASSLIVGRRGTGELFFGEGSRLTVL.

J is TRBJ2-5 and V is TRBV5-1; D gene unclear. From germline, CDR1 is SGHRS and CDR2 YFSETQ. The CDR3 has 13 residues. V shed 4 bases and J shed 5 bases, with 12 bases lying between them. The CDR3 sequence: CASSPEAVETQYF. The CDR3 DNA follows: TGCGCCAGCAGCCCCGAGGCTGTGGAGACCCAGTACTTC.

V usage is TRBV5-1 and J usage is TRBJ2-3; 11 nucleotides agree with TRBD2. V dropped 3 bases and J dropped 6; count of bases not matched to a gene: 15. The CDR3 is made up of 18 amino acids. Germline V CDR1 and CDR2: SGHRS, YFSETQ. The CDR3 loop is CASSSGGRLAGRADTQYF. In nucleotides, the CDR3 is TGCGCCAGCAGCTCAGGCGGACGACTAGCGGGACGGGCGGATACGCAGTATTTT.

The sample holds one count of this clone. The CDR3 spells CASSSRSGADITDTQYF. Written as DNA, the CDR3 is TGTGCCAGCAGCTCCCGGAGCGGGGCGGATATCACAGATACGCAGTATTTT. The chain has TRBV5-6 and TRBJ2-3, with 7 bases aligning to TRBD2. The V segment lost 3 bases and the J segment 2 bases; nucleotides outside the gene matches: 12. CDR1 is SGHDT and CDR2 is YYEEEE in the germline V gene. This CDR3 contains 17 residues.

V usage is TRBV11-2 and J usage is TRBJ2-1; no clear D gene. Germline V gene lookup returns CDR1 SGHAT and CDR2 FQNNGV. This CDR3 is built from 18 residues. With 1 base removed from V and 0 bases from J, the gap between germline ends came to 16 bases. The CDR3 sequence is CASSLVRSSLSSYNEQFF. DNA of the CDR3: TGTGCCAGCAGCTTAGTCCGGAGTTCTCTAAGCTCCTACAATGAGCAGTTCTTC.

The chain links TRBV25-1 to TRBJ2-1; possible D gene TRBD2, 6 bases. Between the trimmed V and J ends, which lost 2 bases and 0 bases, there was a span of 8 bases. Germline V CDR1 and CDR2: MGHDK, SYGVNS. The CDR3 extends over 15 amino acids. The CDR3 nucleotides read TGTGCCAGCAGTGAAGGGGGACTCTCCTACAATGAGCAGTTCTTC. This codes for CASSEGGLSYNEQFF.

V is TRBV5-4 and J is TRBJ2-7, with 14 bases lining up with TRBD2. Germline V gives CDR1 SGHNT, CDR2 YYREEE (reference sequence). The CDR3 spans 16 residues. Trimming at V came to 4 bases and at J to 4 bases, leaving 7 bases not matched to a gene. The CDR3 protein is CASSPTSGRARYEQYF. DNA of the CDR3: TGTGCCAGCAGCCCGACTAGCGGGAGGGCCAGGTACGAGCAGTACTTC. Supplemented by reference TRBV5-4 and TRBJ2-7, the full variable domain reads ETGVTQSPTHLIKTRGQQVTLRCSSQSGHNTVSWYQQALGQGPQFIFQYYREEENGRGNFPPRFSGLQFPNYSSELNVNALELDDSALYLCASSPTSGRARYEQYFGPGTRLTVT.

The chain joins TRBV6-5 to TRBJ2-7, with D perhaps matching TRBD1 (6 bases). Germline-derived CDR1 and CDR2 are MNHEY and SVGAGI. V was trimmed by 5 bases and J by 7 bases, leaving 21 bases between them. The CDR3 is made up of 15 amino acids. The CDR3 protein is CASSRSVAGAGEQYF. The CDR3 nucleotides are TGTGCCAGCAGTCGTTCGGTCGCAGGGGCGGGTGAGCAGTACTTC.

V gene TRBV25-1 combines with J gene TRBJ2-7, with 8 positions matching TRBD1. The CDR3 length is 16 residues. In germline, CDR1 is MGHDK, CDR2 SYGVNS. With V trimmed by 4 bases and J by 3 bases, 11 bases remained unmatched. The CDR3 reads CASSVPQGARGYEQYF. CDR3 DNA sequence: TGTGCCAGCAGTGTGCCCCAGGGGGCGAGAGGCTACGAGCAGTACTTC.

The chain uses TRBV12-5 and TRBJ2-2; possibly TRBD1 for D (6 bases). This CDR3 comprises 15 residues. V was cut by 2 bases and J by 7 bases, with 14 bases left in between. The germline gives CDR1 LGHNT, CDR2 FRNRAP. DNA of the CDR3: TGTGCTAGTGGTTTGAATCCAGGGGTCAGCGGGGAGCTGTTTTTT. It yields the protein CASGLNPGVSGELFF. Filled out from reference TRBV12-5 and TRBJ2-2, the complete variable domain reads DARVTQTPRHKVTEMGQEVTMRCQPILGHNTVFWYRQTMMQGLELLAYFRNRAPLDDSGMPKDRFSAEMPDATLATLKIQPSEPRDSAVYFCASGLNPGVSGELFFGEGSRLTVL.

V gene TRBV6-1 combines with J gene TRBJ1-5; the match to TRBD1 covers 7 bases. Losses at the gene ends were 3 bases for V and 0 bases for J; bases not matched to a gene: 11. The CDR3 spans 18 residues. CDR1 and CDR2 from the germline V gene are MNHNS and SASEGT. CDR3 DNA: TGTGCCAGCAGTGACAGAACGGGACAGTCTGATAGCAATCAGCCCCAGCATTTT. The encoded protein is CASSDRTGQSDSNQPQHF.